A single sample gave rise to the 14 T cell receptor beta chains below, sequenced in a study of shared clonotypes between healthy human individuals. Produced via immunoSEQ multiplex PCR; TCRdb's table is partial and in-frame only. The table has about 2.3 million clones, roughly 90% seen once. Input material: naive CD4+ T cells from PBMCs. The subset was: CD45RA+ positively selected. The source is a man between 18 and 35 years old in good health. Some clones in this sample may be carry-over from other donors' samples.

The chain has TRBV11-3 and TRBJ2-7; weak D call: TRBD2 (6 bases). Germline CDR1 reads SGHNT; CDR2 reads YENEEA. Trimming pared 5 bases from V and 3 bases from J, leaving 14 bases between. This CDR3 region has 14 residues. In DNA, the CDR3 is TGTGCCAGCAGCCCCGGAGGAGGGATCTACGAGCAGTACTTC. This codes for CASSPGGGIYEQYF.

The chain combines TRBV28 with TRBJ1-1; D is perhaps TRBD1 (5 bases). CDR1 and CDR2 (germline): MDHEN, SYDVKM. With 2 bases removed from V and 4 bases from J, the gap between germline ends came to 14 bases. CDR3 size: 15 residues. The CDR3 loop reads CASSLVGGRVTEAFF. CDR3 nucleotides: TGTGCCAGCAGTTTAGTGGGGGGGAGGGTCACTGAAGCTTTCTTT. Full variable domain (missing parts from reference TRBV28 and TRBJ1-1): DVKVTQSSRYLVKRTGEKVFLECVQDMDHENMFWYRQDPGLGLRLIYFSYDVKMKEKGDIPEGYSVSREKKERFSLILESASTNQTSMYLCASSLVGGRVTEAFFGQGTRLTVV.

This chain connects TRBV5-1 to TRBJ2-5; D gene uncertain. CDR3 size: 14 residues. V lost 1 base and J 1 base, leaving 8 bases between the germline ends. The germline V gene encodes CDR1 SGHRS and CDR2 YFSETQ. The CDR3 DNA is TGCGCCAGCAGCTTGTTGTTAGCCCAAGAGACCCAGTACTTC. Its protein is CASSLLLAQETQYF.

This chain uses TRBV28 with TRBJ1-6; D gene ambiguous. Germline CDR1 is MDHEN and CDR2 is SYDVKM. V shed 10 bases and J shed 7 bases, with 8 bases lying between them. This CDR3 has 11 residues. As DNA, the CDR3 is TGTGCCACCAGAACGAATTCACCCCTCCACTTT. Translation gives CATRTNSPLHF.

V is TRBV6-6 and J is TRBJ2-6; D is ambiguous. This CDR3 spans 15 amino acids. Germline V CDR1 and CDR2: MNHNY, SVGAGI (reference sequence). Deletions cut 5 bases from V and 3 bases from J, with 11 bases between. CDR3 residues: CASSASPVGANVLTF. In DNA, the CDR3 is TGTGCCAGCAGTGCATCACCCGTTGGGGCCAACGTCCTGACTTTC.

The rearrangement uses TRBV7-6 and TRBJ2-7; TRBD2 matches at 7 bases. In germline, CDR1 is SGHVS, CDR2 FNYEAQ. The CDR3 is 17 residues long. Trimming took 4 bases from V and 0 from J; bases not matched to a gene: 12. The CDR3 DNA follows: TGTGCCAGCAGCTCCCCGTTCCAAGGCGGGAGCTCCTACGAGCAGTACTTC. It yields the protein CASSSPFQGGSSYEQYF.

The chain recombines TRBV28 with TRBJ1-4; no definite D call. Germline assignment: CDR1 MDHEN and CDR2 SYDVKM. Deletions cut 3 bases from V and 10 bases from J, with 12 bases between. The CDR3 sequence is 13 residues long. This chain's CDR3 is CASSFRQPGKLFF. The CDR3 DNA follows: TGTGCCAGCAGTTTCCGCCAGCCGGGAAAACTGTTTTTT.

V gene TRBV29-1 combines with J gene TRBJ1-2, with D uncertain. Germline CDR1 and CDR2: SQVTM and ANQGSEA. V lost 4 bases to trimming and J lost 0 bases, with 9 bases between them. The CDR3 is 13 residues long. The CDR3 protein is CSVGLLANYGYTF. Written as DNA, the CDR3 is TGCAGCGTTGGCCTCTTAGCTAACTATGGCTACACCTTC.

CDR3 in DNA: TGTGCCAGTAGAACGACAGGGGGTCTCTATGGCTACACCTTC. Translating it yields CASRTTGGLYGYTF. This sequence joins TRBV19 and TRBJ1-2; TRBD1 agrees at 9 bases. The CDR3 is 14 amino acids. J was trimmed by 4 bases and V by 6 bases; bases with no gene match: 6. CDR1 is LNHDA and CDR2 is SQIVND in the germline V gene (reference sequence).

A remark on this clone: Distinct nucleotide sequences in the sample also encode this CDR3. The chain combines TRBV28 with TRBJ1-5, with TRBD1 identical over 8 bases. This CDR3 comprises 15 residues. The J segment lost 3 bases and the V segment lost 2 bases, leaving 3 bases of the junction unmatched. Germline CDR1 and CDR2: MDHEN and SYDVKM. The CDR3 nucleotides are TGTGCCAGCAGTTTACGACAGGGGAACAATCAGCCCCAGCATTTT. Its protein product is CASSLRQGNNQPQHF.

The rearrangement links TRBV5-4 to TRBJ2-3, with D perhaps TRBD2 (6 bases). Germline lookup yields CDR1 SGHNT and CDR2 YYREEE (reference sequence). V gave up 3 bases and J gave up 1 base, with 12 bases separating them. This CDR3 contains 15 residues. For the CDR3, the DNA is TGTGCCAGCAGCTCTGCGGGACGAGGCACAGATACGCAGTATTTT. This gives the protein CASSSAGRGTDTQYF.

This clone came up once. Additional DNA sequences in this sample encode the identical CDR3. The chain carries TRBV6-1 and TRBJ2-3, with D tentatively TRBD2 (5 bases). Germline V lookup: CDR1 MNHNS, CDR2 SASEGT. Trimming pared 1 base from V and 0 bases from J, leaving 5 bases between. This CDR3 has 14 amino acids. The CDR3 sequence: CASSEGGSTDTQYF. For the CDR3, the DNA is TGTGCCAGCAGTGAAGGAGGGAGCACAGATACGCAGTATTTT.

The V call is TRBV5-1, the J call TRBJ2-3, with TRBD2 identical over 10 bases. With 3 bases clipped from V and 4 bases from J, the junction kept 5 bases outside the gene matches. The CDR3 has 15 amino acids. Germline lookup yields CDR1 SGHRS and CDR2 YFSETQ. CDR3 nucleotides: TGCGCCAGCAGCTCGATAGCGGGAGGCGCAGATACGCAGTATTTT. Protein sequence: CASSSIAGGADTQYF. Together with reference TRBV5-1 and TRBJ2-3, the CDR3 gives the full variable domain: KAGVTQTPRYLIKTRGQQVTLSCSPISGHRSVSWYQQTPGQGLQFLFEYFSETQRNKGNFPGRFSGRQFSNSRSEMNVSTLELGDSALYLCASSSIAGGADTQYFGPGTRLTVL.

The chain joins TRBV2 to TRBJ1-1, with 8 bases fitting TRBD1. Germline assignment: CDR1 SNHLY and CDR2 FYNNEI. With 5 bases clipped from V and 4 bases from J, the junction kept 6 bases outside the gene matches. CDR3 size: 14 residues. The CDR3 nucleotides read TGTGCCAGCAGTACGGACAGGGTAGGCACTGAAGCTTTCTTT. This gives the protein CASSTDRVGTEAFF.